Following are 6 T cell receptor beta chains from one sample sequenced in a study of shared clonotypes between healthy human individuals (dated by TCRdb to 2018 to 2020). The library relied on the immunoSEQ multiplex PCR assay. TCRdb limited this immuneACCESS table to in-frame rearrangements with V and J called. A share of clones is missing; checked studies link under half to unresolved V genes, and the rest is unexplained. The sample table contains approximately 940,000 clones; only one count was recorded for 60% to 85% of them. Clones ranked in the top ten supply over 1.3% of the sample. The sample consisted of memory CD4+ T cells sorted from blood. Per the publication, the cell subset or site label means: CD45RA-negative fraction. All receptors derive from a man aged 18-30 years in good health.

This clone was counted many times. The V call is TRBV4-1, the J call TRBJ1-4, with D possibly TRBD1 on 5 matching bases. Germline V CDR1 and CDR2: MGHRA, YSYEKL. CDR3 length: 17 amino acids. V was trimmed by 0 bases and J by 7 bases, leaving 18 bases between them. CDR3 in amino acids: CASSQDFLQVGGEKLFF. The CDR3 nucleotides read TGCGCCAGCAGCCAAGATTTTTTACAGGTCGGTGGTGAAAAACTGTTTTTT.

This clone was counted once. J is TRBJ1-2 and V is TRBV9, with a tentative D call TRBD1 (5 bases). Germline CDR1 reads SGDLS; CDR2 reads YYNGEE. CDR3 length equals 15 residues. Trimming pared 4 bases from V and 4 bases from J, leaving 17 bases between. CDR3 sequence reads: CASSPRLAGSYGYTF. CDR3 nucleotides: TGTGCCAGCAGCCCAAGGTTGGCAGGGTCCTATGGCTACACCTTC.

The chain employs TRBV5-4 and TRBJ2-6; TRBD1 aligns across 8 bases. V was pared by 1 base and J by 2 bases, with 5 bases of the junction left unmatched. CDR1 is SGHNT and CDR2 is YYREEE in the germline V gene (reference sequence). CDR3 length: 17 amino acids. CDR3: CASSLQGAPAGANVLTF. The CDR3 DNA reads TGTGCCAGCAGCTTGCAGGGGGCGCCTGCTGGGGCCAACGTCCTGACTTTC. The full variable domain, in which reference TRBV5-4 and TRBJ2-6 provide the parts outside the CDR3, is ETGVTQSPTHLIKTRGQQVTLRCSSQSGHNTVSWYQQALGQGPQFIFQYYREEENGRGNFPPRFSGLQFPNYSSELNVNALELDDSALYLCASSLQGAPAGANVLTFGAGSRLTVL.

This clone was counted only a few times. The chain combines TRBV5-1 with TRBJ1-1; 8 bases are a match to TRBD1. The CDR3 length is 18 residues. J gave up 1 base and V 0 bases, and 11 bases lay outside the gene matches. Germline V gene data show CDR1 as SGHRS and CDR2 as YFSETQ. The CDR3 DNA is TGCGCCAGCAGCTTGGTACCGGGACAGGCGACCCGGAACACTGAAGCTTTCTTT. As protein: CASSLVPGQATRNTEAFF.

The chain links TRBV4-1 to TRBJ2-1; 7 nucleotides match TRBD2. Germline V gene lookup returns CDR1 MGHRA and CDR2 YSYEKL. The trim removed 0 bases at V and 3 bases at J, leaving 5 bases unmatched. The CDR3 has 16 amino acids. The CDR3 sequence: CASSQDLAGYYNEQFF. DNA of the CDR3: TGCGCCAGCAGCCAAGACTTAGCGGGTTACTACAATGAGCAGTTCTTC.

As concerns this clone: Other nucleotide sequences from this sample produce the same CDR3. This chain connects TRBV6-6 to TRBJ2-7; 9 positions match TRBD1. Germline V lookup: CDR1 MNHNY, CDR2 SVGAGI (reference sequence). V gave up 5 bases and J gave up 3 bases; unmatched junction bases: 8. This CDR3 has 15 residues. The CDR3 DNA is TGTGCCAGCAGTCAACCGGGACAGGGTGTCTACGAGCAGTACTTC. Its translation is CASSQPGQGVYEQYF.